This T cell receptor (beta chain) is from a study of neurological immune-mediated disorders. Ten or more counts support this clonotype. A single run covered 15-18 subjects with over 170 million TCR-beta sequences. Via MiXCR, TCRdb re-called the 5' RACE reads, giving one row per CDR3 protein. The table shows approximately 39,000 distinct CDR3 sequences, with 7% to 8.5% occurring only once. There were about a million CD4+ or CD8+ T cells used in the sorted libraries. The sequencing sample was made of CD4+ T cells from blood. The TCR sequence derives from a man aged 50-60 years in good health.

The CDR3 DNA is TGTGCCAGCAGCTTAGGGCCTCGAGAGACCCAGTACTTC. Its translation is CASSLGPRETQYF. The chain has TRBV7-2 and TRBJ2-5; the D is unclear. The CDR3 length is 13 residues. Germline CDR1 and CDR2: SGHTA and FQGNSA. V was clipped by 1 base and J by 4 bases, with 7 bases between them.